Sequencing of this T cell receptor (beta chain) was carried out in a study of blood T cell repertoires in COVID-19. Study-level information: The United States, Italy and Spain provided the acute and convalescent COVID-19 samples. The cDNA or gDNA used as material had been derived from T cells, B-cell-depleted T cells, or PBMCs.

This CDR3 contains 15 residues. Between the trimmed V and J ends, which lost 4 bases and 7 bases, there was a span of 17 bases. The V gene's germline CDR1 is LNHDA and CDR2 SQIVND (reference sequence). In the original workflow: For nucleated cells, counts were estimated from reference gene primer amplification. The method was immunoSEQ multiplex PCR; TCRdb's version includes in-frame clones alone and lacks a portion of them. V and J calls plus clone size are reproduced from that table; the DNA served to infer D and trimming. The sample includes about 260,000 clones, 75% to 90% of them seen just once.

Sequencing input: peripheral blood. This clonotype was sampled from a woman in her 70s with COVID-19, enrolled during active disease. The V gene is TRBV19, the J gene TRBJ2-1; D possibly corresponds to TRBD2 (5 bases). The CDR3 region is CASSTAWNGENEQFF. The DNA for the CDR3 is TGTGCCAGTAGTACAGCGTGGAATGGGGAGAATGAGCAGTTCTTC.